The source of this T cell receptor beta chain is a study of cytomegalovirus exposure and HLA in healthy donors. Vbeta (60) and Jbeta (13) primers were used in the PCR. This table comes from immunoSEQ multiplex PCR, and its TCRdb copy is limited to in-frame clones, with some not included. The data hold about 180,000 clones, with 77% observed a single time. Study results and caveats: Within an earlier analysis, most TCR beta V segments proved productive either about 90% or about 30% of the time.

A note on this clone: The antigen is not known.

This clonotype was sampled from a woman in her sixties or seventies in good health and CMV-seropositive. The sample comprised PBMCs.

The DNA of the CDR3 is TGTGCCAGCAGCTTGGTAGGGGACTATGGCTACACCTTC. This sequence encodes CASSLVGDYGYTF. The rearrangement links TRBV5-4 to TRBJ1-2, with D possibly being TRBD1 (5 bases). V was clipped by 0 bases and J by 3 bases, with 6 bases between them. Germline V gives CDR1 SGHNT, CDR2 YYREEE (reference sequence). This CDR3 is 13 amino acids long. Together with reference TRBV5-4 and TRBJ1-2, the CDR3 gives the full variable domain: ETGVTQSPTHLIKTRGQQVTLRCSSQSGHNTVSWYQQALGQGPQFIFQYYREEENGRGNFPPRFSGLQFPNYSSELNVNALELDDSALYLCASSLVGDYGYTFGSGTRLTVV.